These 18 T cell receptor beta chains were all obtained from the same sample, sequenced in a study of T cell responses to AZD1222 COVID-19 vaccine. Data came from immunoSEQ multiplex PCR; TCRdb stores just in-frame clones and leaves some out. This sample has some 130,000 clones, with 93% found just once. Source: peripheral blood, taken on day 0 of AZD1222 vaccination. The receptor set was obtained from an adult in good health.

The chain links TRBV6-5 to TRBJ2-7; a weak D match, TRBD1 (6 bases). Looked up from germline, CDR1 is MNHEY and CDR2 is SVGAGI. The CDR3 extends over 13 amino acids. The V and J ends lost 2 bases and 5 bases respectively, with 10 bases between them. CDR3 in DNA: TGTGCCAGCAGTTACGAGAGGACAGACGAGCAGTACTTC. It codes for CASSYERTDEQYF.

CDR3 in amino acids: CASSVGRNSPLHF. As DNA, the CDR3 is TGTGCCAGCAGTGTGGGCCGAAATTCACCCCTCCACTTT. The chain employs TRBV6-4 and TRBJ1-6; no reliable D call. The CDR3 runs 13 residues. V was pared by 4 bases and J by 7 bases, with 8 bases between. Germline CDR1 MRHNA, CDR2 SNTAGT.

This CDR3 is CASSLGQVYGYTF. The DNA for the CDR3 is TGTGCCAGCAGCTTGGGACAGGTGTATGGCTACACCTTC. J is TRBJ1-2 and V is TRBV13, with 8 positions matching TRBD1. The CDR3 loop spans 13 amino acids. The germline gives CDR1 PRHDT, CDR2 FYEKMQ (reference sequence). The V and J ends lost 3 bases and 5 bases, in that order; junction bases with no gene match: 2. Filled out from reference TRBV13 and TRBJ1-2, the complete variable domain reads AAGVIQSPRHLIKEKRETATLKCYPIPRHDTVYWYQQGPGQDPQFLISFYEKMQSDKGSIPDRFSAQQFSDYHSELNMSSLELGDSALYFCASSLGQVYGYTFGSGTRLTVV.

The genes are TRBV18 and TRBJ2-2, with 8 nucleotides matching TRBD1. Looked up from germline, CDR1 is KGHSH and CDR2 is LQKENI. This CDR3 has 16 residues. With 3 bases clipped from V and 1 base from J, the junction kept 4 bases outside the gene matches. CDR3 coding DNA: TGTGCCAGCTCACCCCGGACAGGGAAGAACACCGGGGAGCTGTTTTTT. Translation gives CASSPRTGKNTGELFF.

The chain uses TRBV6-1 and TRBJ1-2; D is unresolved. The CDR3 length is 14 residues. In germline, CDR1 is MNHNS, CDR2 SASEGT. V dropped 2 bases and J dropped 5 bases, with 12 bases sitting between them. The CDR3 sequence: CASSERAGSYGYTF. The CDR3, as DNA: TGTGCCAGCAGTGAAAGGGCCGGATCATATGGCTACACCTTC.

The J gene is TRBJ1-4, the V gene TRBV6-5, with D tentatively TRBD1 (5 bases). The ends were cut back, 0 bases at V and 8 bases at J, with 13 bases in the middle. This CDR3 region has 15 residues. Germline V CDR1 and CDR2: MNHEY, SVGAGI. The CDR3 DNA sequence: TGTGCCAGCAGTTACTCGACGTGGGGGAACGAAAAACTGTTTTTT. Encoded protein: CASSYSTWGNEKLFF.

The chain recombines TRBV5-1 with TRBJ2-7; possibly TRBD2 for D (7 bases). Germline V gives CDR1 SGHRS, CDR2 YFSETQ. Trimming removed 4 bases from V and 4 bases from J, with 21 bases in between. This CDR3 has 16 residues. The CDR3 here is CASSPGGPPAAYEQYF. The CDR3 coding sequence is TGCGCCAGCAGCCCCGGGGGGCCCCCGGCCGCATACGAGCAGTACTTC.

The chain employs TRBV10-1 and TRBJ2-5; TRBD2 aligns across 13 bases. Germline V gives CDR1 WNHNN, CDR2 SYGVQD (reference sequence). Germline trimming cut 6 bases from V and 4 bases from J; bases unmatched to any gene: 17. There are 19 residues in the CDR3. CDR3 protein: CASSPRQGTSGNSRETQYF. The DNA for the CDR3 is TGCGCCAGCAGCCCCCGGCAGGGGACTAGCGGGAACTCTCGAGAGACCCAGTACTTC.

This clone was found once. The chain has TRBV5-1 and TRBJ1-1; no reliable D call. V lost 0 bases and J lost 0, with 12 bases in between. The germline CDR1 and CDR2 sequences are SGHRS and YFSETQ. The CDR3 totals 16 residues. CDR3 in amino acids: CASSLVVGLMNTEAFF. The DNA of the CDR3 is TGCGCCAGCAGCTTGGTCGTAGGGTTAATGAACACTGAAGCTTTCTTT.

V and J are TRBV29-1 and TRBJ1-2; 12 bases align to TRBD1. Germline trimming cut 7 bases from V and 6 bases from J; bases unmatched to any gene: 6. Germline CDR1 SQVTM, CDR2 ANQGSEA. The CDR3 extends over 13 amino acids. DNA for the CDR3: TGCAGCGCCCGGGACAGGGGGCTTAATGGCTACACCTTC. As protein: CSARDRGLNGYTF.

The rearrangement joins TRBV4-1 to TRBJ1-2; D may be TRBD1 (5 bases). Between the trimmed V and J ends, which lost 1 base and 2 bases, there was a span of 14 bases. The CDR3 covers 16 residues. Germline values: CDR1 MGHRA, CDR2 YSYEKL. The CDR3 sequence: CASSQVLTVANYGYTF. The DNA of the CDR3 is TGCGCCAGCAGCCAAGTGTTGACAGTGGCAAACTATGGCTACACCTTC.

The chain has TRBV23-1 and TRBJ1-6, with D perhaps matching TRBD1 (6 bases). TRBV23-1 is filed as an ORF, its function uncertain. The CDR3 covers 16 residues. V lost 2 bases, J lost 10 bases, and 18 bases lay in between. This chain's CDR3 is CASSQMKCRGKSPLHF. CDR3 in DNA: TGCGCCAGCAGTCAAATGAAGTGTAGGGGGAAATCACCCCTCCACTTT.

The gene calls are TRBV19 and TRBJ2-3, with 8 bases lining up with TRBD2. With V trimmed by 5 bases and J by 4 bases, 8 bases remained unmatched. The CDR3 is 15 amino acids. The germline V gene encodes CDR1 LNHDA and CDR2 SQIVND (reference sequence). CDR3: CASSRLARGADTQYF. The CDR3 coding sequence is TGTGCCAGTAGTCGGCTAGCGCGGGGGGCAGATACGCAGTATTTT.

This chain connects TRBV10-1 to TRBJ1-6; the D is unclear. V was cut by 2 bases and J by 11 bases, with 10 bases left in between. This CDR3 has 13 residues. Germline V lookup: CDR1 WNHNN, CDR2 SYGVQD (reference sequence). The CDR3 bases are TGCGCCAGCAGTGAGAACCCCGATGCACCCCTCCACTTT. Encoded protein: CASSENPDAPLHF.

J is TRBJ1-4 and V is TRBV29-1, with a weak D call TRBD1 (5 bases). Germline V gives CDR1 SQVTM, CDR2 ANQGSEA. There are 13 residues in the CDR3. Trimming took off 5 bases at V and 6 bases at J, with 13 bases between the two ends. The CDR3 nucleotides are TGCAGCGTTATCGATGGGGGGGATGAAAAACTGTTTTTT. It codes for CSVIDGGDEKLFF.

V gene TRBV5-6 combines with J gene TRBJ1-1, with D unresolved. V lost 2 bases and J lost 10, with 9 bases in between. Germline CDR1 and CDR2: SGHDT and YYEEEE. The CDR3 is made up of 11 amino acids. The CDR3 sequence: CASSFGPVAFF. DNA for the CDR3: TGTGCCAGCAGCTTCGGCCCCGTAGCTTTCTTT.

The genes are TRBV4-1 and TRBJ2-2, with D possibly matching TRBD1 (5 bases). The germline V gene has CDR1 MGHRA and CDR2 YSYEKL. The V and J ends lost 1 base and 7 bases respectively, with 13 bases between them. The CDR3 totals 15 residues. CDR3 region: CASSQVPGKNGELFF. The CDR3 DNA reads TGCGCCAGCAGCCAAGTTCCAGGGAAGAACGGGGAGCTGTTTTTT.

J is TRBJ1-5 and V is TRBV30; D ambiguous. Germline V gene sequence: CDR1 GTSNPN, CDR2 SVGIG (reference sequence). The CDR3 loop spans 13 amino acids. Trimming shortened V by 1 base and J by 3 bases, and 7 bases separated the two germline ends. The CDR3 spells CAWSEEVNQPQHF. The DNA of the CDR3 is TGTGCCTGGAGTGAAGAGGTCAATCAGCCCCAGCATTTT.